This TCR beta chain was sequenced during a study of identical twins. Study results and caveats: Clonotypes of the beta chain that were abundant in cord blood carried fewer insertions (memory repertoires showed none). Modelling underestimated the level of out-of-frame TCR alpha sharing observed in monozygotic twins.

This CDR3 region has 12 residues. The germline CDR1 and CDR2 sequences are DFQATT and SNEGSKA (reference sequence). This clonotype appeared a few times. The target antigen is unknown. TCRdb processed the 5' RACE reads anew with MiXCR; each CDR3 protein has one entry. In the table there are 400,000 to 500,000 distinct CDR3 sequences, 13% to 15% of which are singletons. This sample also belongs to another study, concerning yellow fever vaccine responses in identical twins.

The source material was CD4+ T cells sorted from blood. This TCR was recovered from a woman aged 18-29 years in good health. The chain is built from TRBV20-1 and TRBJ2-1; the match to TRBD2 covers 11 bases. The CDR3 DNA reads TGCAGAGGACTAGCGGGCACTAATGAGCAGTTCTTC. Translation gives CRGLAGTNEQFF.